The rows below give T cell receptor beta chains drawn from one sample of a study of T cell responses to AZD1222 COVID-19 vaccine. Sequenced by immunoSEQ multiplex PCR; TCRdb stores in-frame clones only, minus some. The sample shows 100,000 or so clones, around 89% of them seen only once. Sample: peripheral blood, taken on day 0 of AZD1222 vaccination. Receptor source: an adult in good health. Each CDR3 is given with its conserved first and last residue. D genes are given only for firm matches. The size field is filled for only some rows; it gives once, few, many or a size class.

abundance,j_gene,d_gene,v_gene,CDR3nt,CDR3aa
few,TRBJ1-6,NA,TRBV6-5,TGTGCCAGCAGTTATAAGGGTGTACGCTCACCCCTCCACTTT,CASSYKGVRSPLHF
NA,TRBJ1-3,NA,TRBV7-9,TGTGCCAGCAGGCCCACCCAACAGGTTGGGGTCGGAAACACCATATATTTT,CASRPTQQVGVGNTIYF
NA,TRBJ2-1,TRBD1,TRBV18,TGTGCCAGCTCCATAGGACAGGGTGACTACAATGAGCAGTTCTTC,CASSIGQGDYNEQFF
NA,TRBJ2-7,NA,TRBV2,TGTGCCAGCAGGCGGGGGCCATCCTTACTCTACGAGCAGTACTTC,CASRRGPSLLYEQYF
NA,TRBJ1-2,NA,TRBV2,TGTGCCAGCAGTGAAGTTTGGGATGGCTACACCTTC,CASSEVWDGYTF
once,TRBJ1-6,NA,TRBV2,TGTGCCAGCGCCGGGCAGGGGAGCTCCTATAATTCACCCCTCCACTTT,CASAGQGSSYNSPLHF
NA,TRBJ2-1,TRBD2,TRBV7-2,TGTGCCAGCAGCTTACTAGCGGTAAAGGACAATGAGCAGTTCTTC,CASSLLAVKDNEQFF
NA,TRBJ1-1,NA,TRBV7-9,TGTGCCAGCAGCTTAGAGGGGAACACTGAAGCTTTCTTT,CASSLEGNTEAFF
NA,TRBJ2-3,TRBD2,TRBV7-2,TGTGCCAGCAGCTTAGCTAGCGGGGCGACAGATACGCAGTATTTT,CASSLASGATDTQYF
once,TRBJ2-3,TRBD2,TRBV5-8,TGTGCCAGCAGCCCGTGGACTAGCGGAAGCCAATGGGATACGCAGTATTTT,CASSPWTSGSQWDTQYF
NA,TRBJ2-1,NA,TRBV6-5,TGTGCCAGCATGGGACCGCAACACAATGAGCAGTTCTTC,CASMGPQHNEQFF
NA,TRBJ1-5,NA,TRBV7-9,TGTGCCAGCAGCTCAACAGTTGGAAATCAGCCCCAGCATTTT,CASSSTVGNQPQHF
NA,TRBJ2-2,NA,TRBV11-3,TGTGCCAGCAGTCCTGCCGGGGAGTGGGAGCTGTTTTTT,CASSPAGEWELFF
NA,TRBJ1-6,NA,TRBV9,TGTGCCAGCAGCGCGAACAGAGGGGGATCCTATAATTCACCCCTCCACTTT,CASSANRGGSYNSPLHF
NA,TRBJ1-5,NA,TRBV5-1,TGCGCCAGCAGCTTGGAGGGGCAGCCCCAGCATTTT,CASSLEGQPQHF
once,TRBJ2-2,NA,TRBV15,TGTGCCACCAGCAGAGATCGTTCTAGCGCCGGGGAGCTGTTTTTT,CATSRDRSSAGELFF
few,TRBJ2-1,NA,TRBV4-1,TGCGCCAGCAGCCAAGTTGTGGCGGGATTGACCTACAATGAGCAGTTCTTC,CASSQVVAGLTYNEQFF
NA,TRBJ1-6,TRBD1,TRBV6-2/TRBV6-3,TGTGCCAGCAGTCTACAGGGGGCGTGGAATTCACCCCTCCACTTT,CASSLQGAWNSPLHF
NA,TRBJ1-1,TRBD1,TRBV6-2/TRBV6-3,TGTGCCAGCAGTGACAGGGCGGGGTACACTGAAGCTTTCTTT,CASSDRAGYTEAFF
NA,TRBJ1-2,TRBD1,TRBV2,TGTGCCAGCAGTCCACAGGGGGCCGTGAATGGCTACACCTTC,CASSPQGAVNGYTF
NA,TRBJ1-2,TRBD1,TRBV3-1/TRBV3-2,TGTGCCAGCAGCCAAGGACAGGGTGGGAAGTATGGCTACACCTTC,CASSQGQGGKYGYTF
few,TRBJ1-4,TRBD1,TRBV5-4,TGTGCCAGCAGCCGTACAGGGGTTAATGAAAAACTGTTTTTT,CASSRTGVNEKLFF
NA,TRBJ1-1,NA,TRBV29-1,TGCAGCGTTGATATGGTGGTCACTGAAGCTTTCTTT,CSVDMVVTEAFF
NA,TRBJ1-2,NA,TRBV7-2,TGTGCCAGCAGCTTAGCATCGCCGGGACGAGGCTACACCTTC,CASSLASPGRGYTF
NA,TRBJ1-2,NA,TRBV5-6,TGTGCCAGCAGCTTGTGGACAGCTGGTGGCTACACCTTC,CASSLWTAGGYTF
NA,TRBJ2-2,NA,TRBV12-2,TGTGCAAGTCGCTTGCGGCGGGAGACGAACACCGGGGAGCTGTTTTTT,CASRLRRETNTGELFF
NA,TRBJ2-7,NA,TRBV7-7,TGTGCTAGCAGCTTAGGACGGGCCTACGAGCAGTACTTC,CASSLGRAYEQYF
once,TRBJ1-3,NA,TRBV4-1,TGCGCCAGCAGCCCGACCGGGACCGGCTTTGGCACCATATATTTT,CASSPTGTGFGTIYF
few,TRBJ2-3,TRBD2,TRBV5-1,TGCGCCAGCAGCGGCGGGAGGTACACAGATACGCAGTATTTT,CASSGGRYTDTQYF
NA,TRBJ1-5,NA,TRBV11-1,TGTGCCAGCAGCACAGGATTTAATCAGCCCCAGCATTTT,CASSTGFNQPQHF
NA,TRBJ2-2,TRBD1,TRBV6-2/TRBV6-3,TGTGCCAGCAGTCACCGGGACAGACACACCGGGGAGCTGTTTTTT,CASSHRDRHTGELFF